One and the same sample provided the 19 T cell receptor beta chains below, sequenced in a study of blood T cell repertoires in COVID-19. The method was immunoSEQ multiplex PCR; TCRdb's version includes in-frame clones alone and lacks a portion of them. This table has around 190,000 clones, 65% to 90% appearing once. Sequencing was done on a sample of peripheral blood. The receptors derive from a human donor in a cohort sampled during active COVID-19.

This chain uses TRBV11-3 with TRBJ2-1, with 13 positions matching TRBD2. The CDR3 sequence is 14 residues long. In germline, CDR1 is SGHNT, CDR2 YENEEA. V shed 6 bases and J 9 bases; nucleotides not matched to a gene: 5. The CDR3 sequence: CASSGLAGAGEQFF. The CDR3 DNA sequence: TGTGCCAGCAGTGGACTAGCGGGAGCTGGTGAGCAGTTCTTC.

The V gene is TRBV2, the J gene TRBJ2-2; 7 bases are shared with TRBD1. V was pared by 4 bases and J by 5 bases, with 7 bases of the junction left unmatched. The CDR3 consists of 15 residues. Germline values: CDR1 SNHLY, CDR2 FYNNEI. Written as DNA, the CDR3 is TGTGCCAGCAGTGTTGGGACAGCTAGTACCGGGGAGCTGTTTTTT. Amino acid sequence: CASSVGTASTGELFF. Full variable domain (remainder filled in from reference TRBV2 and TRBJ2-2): EPEVTQTPSHQVTQMGQEVILRCVPISNHLYFYWYRQILGQKVEFLVSFYNNEISEKSEIFDDQFSVERPDGSNFTLKIRSTKLEDSAMYFCASSVGTASTGELFFGEGSRLTVL.

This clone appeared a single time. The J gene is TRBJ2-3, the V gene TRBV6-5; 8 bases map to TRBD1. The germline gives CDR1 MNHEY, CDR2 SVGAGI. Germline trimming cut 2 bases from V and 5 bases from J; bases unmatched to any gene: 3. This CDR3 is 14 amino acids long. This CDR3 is CASSYQGARDTQYF. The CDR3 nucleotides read TGTGCCAGCAGTTACCAGGGGGCGCGAGATACGCAGTATTTT.

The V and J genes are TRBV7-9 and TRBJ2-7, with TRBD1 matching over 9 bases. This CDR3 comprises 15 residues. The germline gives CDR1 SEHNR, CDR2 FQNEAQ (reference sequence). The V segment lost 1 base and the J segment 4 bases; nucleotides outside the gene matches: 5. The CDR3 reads CASSLEGTGPYEQYF. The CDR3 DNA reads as TGTGCCAGCAGCTTAGAGGGGACAGGGCCTTACGAGCAGTACTTC.

This CDR3 is CASSQAAGTPDGYTF. CDR3 DNA sequence: TGTGCCAGCAGCCAAGCCGCCGGGACACCGGATGGCTACACCTTC. The V call is TRBV4-2, the J call TRBJ1-2; a possible D gene is TRBD1 (6 bases). This CDR3 contains 15 residues. Trimming removed 1 base from V and 6 bases from J, with 15 bases in between. Germline V gives CDR1 LGHNA, CDR2 YNFKEQ.

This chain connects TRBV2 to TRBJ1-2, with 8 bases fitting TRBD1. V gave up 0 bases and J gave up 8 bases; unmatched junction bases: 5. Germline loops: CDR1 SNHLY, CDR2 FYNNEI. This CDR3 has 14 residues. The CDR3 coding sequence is TGTGCCAGCAGTGAAGCGGTCAGGGGGCAAGGCTACACCTTC. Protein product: CASSEAVRGQGYTF.

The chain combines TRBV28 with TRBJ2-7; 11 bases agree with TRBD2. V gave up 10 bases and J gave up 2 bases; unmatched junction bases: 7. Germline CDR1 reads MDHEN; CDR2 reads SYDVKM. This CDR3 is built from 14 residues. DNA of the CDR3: TGTGCCATCCGGACTAGCGGGCCTCCCTACGAGCAGTACTTC. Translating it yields CAIRTSGPPYEQYF.

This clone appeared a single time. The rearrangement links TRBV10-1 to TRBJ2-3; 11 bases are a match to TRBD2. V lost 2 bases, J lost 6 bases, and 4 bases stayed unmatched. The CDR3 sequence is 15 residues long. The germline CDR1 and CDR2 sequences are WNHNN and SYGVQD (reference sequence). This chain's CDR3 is CASSEELAGVDTQYF. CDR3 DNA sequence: TGCGCCAGCAGTGAGGAACTAGCGGGAGTGGATACGCAGTATTTT.

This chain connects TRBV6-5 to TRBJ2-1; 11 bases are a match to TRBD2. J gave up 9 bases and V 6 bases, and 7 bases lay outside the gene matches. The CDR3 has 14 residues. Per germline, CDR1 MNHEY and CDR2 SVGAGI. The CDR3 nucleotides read TGTGCCAGCAGACTAGCGGGAGAAATGGCTGAGCAGTTCTTC. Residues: CASRLAGEMAEQFF.

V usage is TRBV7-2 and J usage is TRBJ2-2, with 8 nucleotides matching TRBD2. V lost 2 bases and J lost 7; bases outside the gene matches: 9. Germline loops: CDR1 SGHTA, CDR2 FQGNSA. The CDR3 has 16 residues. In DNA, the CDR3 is TGTGCCAGCAGCTTAACCGGGACTAGGAGGATCGGGGAGCTGTTTTTT. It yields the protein CASSLTGTRRIGELFF.

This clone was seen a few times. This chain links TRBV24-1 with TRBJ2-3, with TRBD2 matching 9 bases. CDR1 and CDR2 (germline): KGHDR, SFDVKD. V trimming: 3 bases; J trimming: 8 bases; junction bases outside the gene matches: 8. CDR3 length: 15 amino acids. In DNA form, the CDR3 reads TGTGCCACCAGTGATGCGCGGGAGGGCCCGGGTACGCAGTATTTT. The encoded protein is CATSDAREGPGTQYF.

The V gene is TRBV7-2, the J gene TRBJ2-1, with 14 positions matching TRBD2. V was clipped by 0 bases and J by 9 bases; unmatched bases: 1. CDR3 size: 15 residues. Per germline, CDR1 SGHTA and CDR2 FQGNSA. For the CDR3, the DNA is TGTGCCAGCAGCTTAGCGGGACTAGCGGGAGTTGAGCAGTTCTTC. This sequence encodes CASSLAGLAGVEQFF.

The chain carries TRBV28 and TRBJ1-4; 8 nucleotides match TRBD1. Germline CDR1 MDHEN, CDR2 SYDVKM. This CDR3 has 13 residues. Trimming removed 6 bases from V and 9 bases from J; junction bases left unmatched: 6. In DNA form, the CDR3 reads TGTGCCAGCAGCGCGACAGGGGATCAAAAACTGTTTTTT. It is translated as CASSATGDQKLFF.

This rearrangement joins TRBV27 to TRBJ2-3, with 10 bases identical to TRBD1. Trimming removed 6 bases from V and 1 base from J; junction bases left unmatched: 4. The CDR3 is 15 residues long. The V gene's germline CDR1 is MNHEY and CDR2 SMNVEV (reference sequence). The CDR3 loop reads CASRRGTGGTDTQYF. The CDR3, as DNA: TGTGCCAGCAGGCGAGGGACAGGGGGCACAGATACGCAGTATTTT.

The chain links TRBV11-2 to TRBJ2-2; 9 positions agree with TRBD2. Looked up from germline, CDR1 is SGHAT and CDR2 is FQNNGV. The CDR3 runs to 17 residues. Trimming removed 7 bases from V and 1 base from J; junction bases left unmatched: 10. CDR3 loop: CASIKPAGGGNTGELFF. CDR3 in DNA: TGTGCCAGCATCAAACCGGCGGGAGGGGGGAACACCGGGGAGCTGTTTTTT.

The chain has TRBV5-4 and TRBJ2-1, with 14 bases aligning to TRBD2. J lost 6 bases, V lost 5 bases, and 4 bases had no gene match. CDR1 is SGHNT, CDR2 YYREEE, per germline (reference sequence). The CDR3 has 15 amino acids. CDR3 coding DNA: TGTGCCAGCAGATCCGGACTAGCGGGAGGCAATGAGCAGTTCTTC. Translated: CASRSGLAGGNEQFF.

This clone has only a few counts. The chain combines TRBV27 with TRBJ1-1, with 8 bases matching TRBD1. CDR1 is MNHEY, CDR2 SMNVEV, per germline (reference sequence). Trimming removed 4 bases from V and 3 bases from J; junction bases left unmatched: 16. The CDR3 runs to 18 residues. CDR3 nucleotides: TGTGCCAGCAGTTCTATATCAGCCGGACAGGGACGCTACACTGAAGCTTTCTTT. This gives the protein CASSSISAGQGRYTEAFF.

The CDR3 region is CSVGGTGANNYGYTF. The CDR3 nucleotides read TGCAGCGTTGGGGGGACAGGGGCGAATAACTATGGCTACACCTTC. The chain is built from TRBV29-1 and TRBJ1-2; 10 positions agree with TRBD1. The CDR3 spans 15 residues. Germline CDR1 and CDR2: SQVTM and ANQGSEA. Unmatched junction bases numbered 6, after V lost 4 bases and J lost 1 base.

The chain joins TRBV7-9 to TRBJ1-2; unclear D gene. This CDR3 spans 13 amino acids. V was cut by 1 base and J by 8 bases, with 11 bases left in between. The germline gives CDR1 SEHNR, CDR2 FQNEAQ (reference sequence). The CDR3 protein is CASSLGGSGGYTF. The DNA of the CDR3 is TGTGCCAGCAGCTTAGGCGGGTCCGGGGGCTACACCTTC.